The subject of this entry is one T cell receptor beta chain. No antigen is known for it. This record belongs to a study of a mutant IDH1 vaccine in newly diagnosed glioma. Study-wide background: First vaccine doses came 4-6 weeks after radiotherapy alone, or with temozolomide cycles. Those enrolled had earlier been treated with radiotherapy, temozolomide, or both, mostly both. Study-wide results and limits: Vaccine-induced responses were seen in around 93% of patients, spanning several MHC alleles. Changes in top peripheral clonotypes did not appear linked to pseudoprogression.

Assay: immunoSEQ multiplex PCR; the TCRdb copy retains only in-frame clones and omits some. The sample shows 50,000 to 70,000 clones, 84% of them seen only once. As to time point: week 23, last vaccination. One vaccine dose held 300 ug of mutant IDH1 20-mer peptide and came with topical imiquimod. The sequence derives from a man aged 18 to 30 with glioma. Sequences were derived from PBMCs, sampled from a glioma patient whose treatment included an IDH1 peptide vaccine.

The CDR3 DNA follows: TGTGCCACCAGCAGAGATAGGGCATCGGGGAACACTGAAGCTTTCTTT. Translating it yields CATSRDRASGNTEAFF. This chain links TRBV15 with TRBJ1-1; D gene ambiguous. This CDR3 is built from 16 residues. V was clipped by 0 bases and J by 1 base, with 12 bases between them. The germline V gene encodes CDR1 LNHNV and CDR2 YYDKDF (reference sequence).